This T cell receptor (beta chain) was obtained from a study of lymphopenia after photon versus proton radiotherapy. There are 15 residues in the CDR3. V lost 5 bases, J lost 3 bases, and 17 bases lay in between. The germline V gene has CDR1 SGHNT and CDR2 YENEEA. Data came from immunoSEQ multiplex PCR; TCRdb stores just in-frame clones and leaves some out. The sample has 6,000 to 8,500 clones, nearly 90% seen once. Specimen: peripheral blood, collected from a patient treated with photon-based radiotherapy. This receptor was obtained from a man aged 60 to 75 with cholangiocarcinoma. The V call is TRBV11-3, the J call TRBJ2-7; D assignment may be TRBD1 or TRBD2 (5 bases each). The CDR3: CASSPRGPTRYEQYF. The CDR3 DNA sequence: TGTGCCAGCAGCCCCCGGGGCCCTACCCGCTACGAGCAGTACTTC.